This T cell receptor (beta chain) originates from a study of blood T cell repertoires in COVID-19. Study-level information: From T cells, B-cell-depleted T cells, or PBMCs came the material, which was cDNA or gDNA.

In the authors' workflow: Cell counts per sample came from amplifying reference gene primers. Generated by immunoSEQ multiplex PCR, the TCRdb table keeps only in-frame clones and is missing some. V and J calls and clone size are given by that table; D and trimming were obtained from the DNA. The repertoire holds approximately 55,000 clones, roughly 84% seen once, with under 8.5% in the top ten. V gave up 5 bases and J gave up 0 bases, with 14 bases separating them. The CDR3 is 15 residues long. Germline V gene data show CDR1 as SGHVS and CDR2 as FQNEAQ. This sequence joins TRBV7-8 and TRBJ2-7, with D tentatively TRBD2 (6 bases). This clonotype was sampled from a man aged 45-65 years with active COVID-19. Sequenced: peripheral blood. In DNA, the CDR3 is TGTGCCAGCAGCGGAGGGGCCGTAGACTCCTACGAGCAGTACTTC. This gives the protein CASSGGAVDSYEQYF.